Here is one T cell receptor (beta chain) with its context. Its antigen remains undetermined. No base-level quality is on record; no much larger clone is a single base apart. These data are taken from a study of blood T cell repertoires in COVID-19 (dated by TCRdb to 2020 to 2022). In the study overall: Collaborator samples came from the United States, Italy and Spain and covered acute and convalescent phases of COVID-19. The prospective study material was composed of cDNA or gDNA derived from T cells, B-cell-depleted T cells, or PBMCs. The dataset comprised deeply sampled blood TCRbeta repertoires from subjects exposed to, actively infected with, or recovered from COVID-19. A freely available public database, intended as a resource for researchers studying the immune response to SARS-CoV-2, is where the repertoires were released. Samples were obtained from the ongoing ImmuneRACE study (first 160 participants) and from 1,254 subjects provided by 6 global collaborators. Nearly every sample came with metadata listing a de-identified subject ID, COVID-19 status, age in years and sex. Where available, HLA class I and class II types were obtained from metadata supplied by the sample provider rather than from assay-based typing.

TCRbeta CDR3 regions were amplified from genomic DNA using the immunoSEQ Assay, a bias-controlled multiplex PCR. As for the authors' bioinformatics: The number of nucleated cells in each sample was estimated by amplification of reference gene primers within the assay. To quantify the absolute abundance of each unique TCRbeta CDR3 rearrangement, sequence reads were collapsed and filtered. Productive Simpson clonality was computed per sample as the square root of Simpson's diversity index over productive rearrangements. This is the immuneACCESS table as TCRdb keeps it, with only in-frame sequences that have V and J called. A part of the clones is gone; compared with another copy, unresolved V genes explain less than half, and the rest is unexplained. V, J and clone size reflect that table, while D and trimming were determined from the DNA. Counted in this sample were 150,000 to 200,000 clones; around 81% of them appeared once. The top ten clonotypes cover approximately 7.6% of the sample.

Participants in the prospective study were enrolled through a virtual design, were aged roughly 18 to 100 years, and lived in roughly 24 United States geographic areas. Cohort assignment in the prospective study relied on participant-reported clinical history from a screening survey and a study questionnaire. Recovered participants in ImmuneRACE Cohort 3 were defined as having two consecutive negative NP/OP PCR tests, clearance from a healthcare professional, or resolution of symptoms. Mobile phlebotomists in the prospective study collected whole blood, serum and a nasopharyngeal or oropharyngeal swab from every participant. Participants in the prospective study had the option to provide additional blood draws and questionnaires over a 2-month period. Before DNA extraction, blood samples from the prospective study were shipped at room temperature or frozen. The CDR1 and CDR2 encoded by the germline V gene (reference sequence) are SEHNR and FQNEAQ. The CDR3 runs 14 amino acids, cysteine and phenylalanine included. The read is trimmed to its CDR3 DNA, 42 bases read in frame from base 1. V was cut back by 5 bases and J by 4 bases, leaving a gap of 15 bases between them.

Summary of the overall study and its limitations: How much clinical and demographic metadata was included differed by source and by participant, and the metadata was provided uncurated.

This TCR derives from a man aged 35 to 55 who had recovered from COVID-19. Here the chain combines TRBV7-9 and TRBJ2-7; the D gene is perhaps TRBD1, on 5 matching bases. Specimen: PBMCs or T cells enriched from blood (not recorded which). The sequenced DNA: TGTGCCAGCAGCCCCAGGGCCGCATCTTACGAGCAGTACTTC. Its protein reads: CASSPRAASYEQYF.